This record looks at one T cell receptor (beta chain) sequence and its context. Its cognate antigen is unknown. The sample comes from a study of vaccination effects on CD4 cells after COVID-19. Study-wide background: A density of fewer than 2.5 million PBMC per well was used; these cells were cultured with roughly 10 IU/ml IL-2 and roughly 10 ug/ml peptides.

Generated by immunoSEQ multiplex PCR, the TCRdb table keeps only in-frame clones and is missing some. Here the sample spans 50,000 or so clones, around 67% being singletons. Findings and caveats of the study: Infection- and vaccine-induced clones contracted markedly late after vaccination.

The ends were cut back, 4 bases at V and 4 bases at J, with 14 bases in the middle. From germline, CDR1 is SGHVS and CDR2 FQNEAQ. CDR3 length equals 15 residues. Upon completion of more than eight days in culture, CD4+ T cells were isolated. Having tested negative for nucleocapsid antibodies, the vaccine recipients showed no prior SARS-CoV-2 infection. The clonotype comes from a human donor who received a COVID-19 vaccine. The chain links TRBV7-8 to TRBJ2-1, with D perhaps TRBD2 (7 bases). Sequenced material: CD4+ T cells from PBMCs cultured without peptide, taken before COVID-19 vaccination. In nucleotides, the CDR3 is TGTGCCAGCAGCTGGGGGCGGGGGCCATACAATGAGCAGTTCTTC. Translating gives CASSWGRGPYNEQFF.